A single sample is the source of the 19 T cell receptor beta chains below, sequenced in a study of Ad26.COV2.S vaccination and SARS-CoV-2 variants. The repertoire was sequenced with immunoSEQ multiplex PCR; TCRdb's copy has only in-frame clones and lacks some. In the table there are around 370,000 clones, 90% to 95% of which are singletons. Sequencing was performed on peripheral blood, taken after recovery from COVID-19. These receptor sequences come from a human donor who had recovered from COVID-19.

This chain connects TRBV4-1 to TRBJ2-7; TRBD1 matches 10 bases. CDR3 length: 15 residues. Germline loops: CDR1 MGHRA, CDR2 YSYEKL. The trim removed 1 base at V and 4 bases at J, leaving 4 bases unmatched. CDR3 amino acids: CASSQGQGAKYEQYF. Here the CDR3 DNA reads TGCGCCAGCAGCCAAGGACAGGGGGCTAAGTACGAGCAGTACTTC.

A single count supports this clone. The chain recombines TRBV24-1 with TRBJ1-5; D may be TRBD1 (6 bases). The V gene's germline CDR1 is KGHDR and CDR2 SFDVKD. Trimming shortened V by 4 bases and J by 5 bases, and 11 bases separated the two germline ends. The CDR3 runs to 14 residues. CDR3 in amino acids: CATSDGDNDQPQHF. The DNA of the CDR3 is TGTGCCACCAGTGACGGGGACAACGATCAGCCCCAGCATTTT.

This chain links TRBV5-1 with TRBJ1-1; D is ambiguous. Germline lookup yields CDR1 SGHRS and CDR2 YFSETQ. CDR3 length: 15 amino acids. Trimming shortened V by 4 bases and J by 1 base, and 14 bases separated the two germline ends. The CDR3 region is CASSGEGVENTEAFF. CDR3 in DNA: TGCGCCAGCAGCGGTGAGGGCGTGGAGAACACTGAAGCTTTCTTT.

The V gene is TRBV7-9, the J gene TRBJ1-3; D unclear. Trimming stripped 5 bases from V and 4 bases from J, with 15 bases between. The CDR3 runs to 15 residues. Germline CDR1 is SEHNR and CDR2 is FQNEAQ (reference sequence). In DNA form, the CDR3 reads TGTGCCAGCAGCATCAAGGCGGGTGGGGGAAACACCATATATTTT. This gives the protein CASSIKAGGGNTIYF.

V gene TRBV18 combines with J gene TRBJ2-6; 10 nucleotides align to TRBD1. CDR1 and CDR2 (germline): KGHSH, LQKENI. The CDR3 has 18 amino acids. V lost 0 bases to trimming and J lost 2 bases; unmatched junction nucleotides: 4. CDR3 coding DNA: TGTGCCAGCTCACCACCGACAGGGGGCTCTCCTGGGGCCAACGTCCTGACTTTC. Translated: CASSPPTGGSPGANVLTF.

This rearrangement joins TRBV4-3 to TRBJ2-3; TRBD2 matches 11 bases. CDR3 size: 15 residues. V lost 10 bases and J lost 0; bases outside the gene matches: 6. Germline lookup yields CDR1 LGHNA and CDR2 YSLEER. DNA for the CDR3: TGCGCCACATTGAGACTAGCGGGGAGCACAGATACGCAGTATTTT. It codes for CATLRLAGSTDTQYF.

This chain uses TRBV11-1 with TRBJ1-1; 9 nucleotides align to TRBD1. The CDR3 totals 16 residues. V shed 6 bases, J shed 3 bases, and the junction held 11 bases outside the gene matches. Germline CDR1 is SGHAT and CDR2 is FQDESV (reference sequence). The CDR3 sequence is CASRTGQGKVDTEAFF. For the CDR3, the DNA is TGTGCCAGCAGAACGGGACAGGGCAAGGTGGACACTGAAGCTTTCTTT.

About this clone: Compared with germline, one end of the junction differs, possibly owing to a read error. In DNA, the CDR3 is TGTGCCAGCAGTGCCGGGCGACCGTATCTAAAAGAGTCCCAGTACTTC. Amino acid sequence: CASSAGRPYLKESQYF. J is TRBJ2-5 and V is TRBV28; D ambiguous. This CDR3 has 16 amino acids. Germline V gene data show CDR1 as MDHEN and CDR2 as SYDVKM.

The rearrangement joins TRBV7-2 to TRBJ1-5; D unresolved. The CDR3 is 13 amino acids. Germline CDR1 reads SGHTA; CDR2 reads FQGNSA. V dropped 3 bases and J dropped 2 bases, with 5 bases sitting between them. CDR3 region: CASSFLGNQPQHF. The DNA for the CDR3 is TGTGCCAGCAGCTTCCTCGGCAATCAGCCCCAGCATTTT.

The rearrangement uses TRBV6-6 and TRBJ2-3; TRBD2 matches at 7 bases. V lost 5 bases, J lost 1 base, and 3 bases stayed unmatched. Germline lookup yields CDR1 MNHNY and CDR2 SVGAGI (reference sequence). CDR3 length equals 14 residues. The CDR3 region is CASSATSGTDTQYF. The CDR3 coding sequence is TGTGCCAGCAGTGCCACTAGCGGCACAGATACGCAGTATTTT.

V and J are TRBV6-5 and TRBJ1-1; D call uncertain. CDR1 and CDR2 from the germline V gene are MNHEY and SVGAGI. CDR3 length: 14 residues. The V end lost 2 bases, the J end lost 6 bases, and 13 bases lay between the germline ends. CDR3 sequence reads: CASSYIGKEAEAFF. DNA for the CDR3: TGTGCCAGCAGTTACATCGGCAAGGAGGCTGAAGCTTTCTTT.

This rearrangement joins TRBV7-2 to TRBJ2-1; tentative D call: TRBD2 (5 bases). CDR3 length: 13 amino acids. Germline-derived CDR1 and CDR2 are SGHTA and FQGNSA. Deletions cut 4 bases from V and 8 bases from J, with 12 bases between. The CDR3 sequence: CASSYNPGYEQFF. The CDR3 DNA reads TGTGCCAGCAGCTACAACCCGGGGTATGAGCAGTTCTTC.

The chain joins TRBV24-1 to TRBJ1-1; D gene uncertain. Germline CDR1 is KGHDR and CDR2 is SFDVKD. This CDR3 comprises 15 residues. Trimming took off 5 bases at V and 1 base at J, with 13 bases between the two ends. This CDR3 reads CATSAGGLENTEAFF. The CDR3 DNA sequence: TGTGCCACCAGTGCCGGAGGGTTAGAGAACACTGAAGCTTTCTTT.

The V and J genes are TRBV7-6 and TRBJ1-1, with 10 bases lining up with TRBD1. Germline lookup yields CDR1 SGHVS and CDR2 FNYEAQ. V lost 1 base to trimming and J lost 4 bases; unmatched junction nucleotides: 3. The CDR3 is 15 amino acids. CDR3 in amino acids: CASSLGGQGTTEAFF. The DNA of the CDR3 is TGTGCCAGCAGCTTAGGGGGACAGGGGACCACTGAAGCTTTCTTT.

This clone has a count of ten or more. This sequence joins TRBV12-5 and TRBJ1-2; D is unclear. Trimming shortened V by 2 bases and J by 8 bases, and 15 bases separated the two germline ends. The CDR3 spans 14 residues. Per germline, CDR1 LGHNT and CDR2 FRNRAP. The DNA of the CDR3 is TGTGCTAGTGGTTTGCTCCCTGAAATGAACGGCTACACCTTC. Translated: CASGLLPEMNGYTF.

The CDR3 sequence is CASSVATADTQYF. CDR3 coding DNA: TGTGCCAGCAGCGTAGCAACCGCAGATACGCAGTATTTT. The chain couples TRBV9 to TRBJ2-3; unclear D gene. In germline, CDR1 is SGDLS, CDR2 YYNGEE. Trimming took 0 bases from V and 4 from J, leaving 6 bases between them. The CDR3 extends over 13 amino acids.

The gene calls are TRBV14 and TRBJ2-2; D is unresolved. This CDR3 is 15 amino acids long. The V end was cut by 3 bases, the J end by 2 bases, with 10 bases between. Germline CDR1 and CDR2: SGHDN and FVKESK. The CDR3 region has the DNA TGTGCCAGCAGCCATTTTAGGGAAAACACCGGGGAGCTGTTTTTT. It codes for CASSHFRENTGELFF.

The genes are TRBV15 and TRBJ2-5; 8 bases are a match to TRBD1. The germline V gene has CDR1 LNHNV and CDR2 YYDKDF (reference sequence). J lost 5 bases, V lost 5 bases, and 7 bases had no gene match. The CDR3 has 14 residues. CDR3 sequence: CATSWDGTGETQYF. The DNA of the CDR3 is TGTGCCACCAGCTGGGACGGGACAGGCGAGACCCAGTACTTC.

This clone showed up just once. The chain links TRBV2 to TRBJ1-2; the D is unclear. The CDR3 totals 12 residues. Germline V gene data show CDR1 as SNHLY and CDR2 as FYNNEI. V was trimmed by 8 bases and J by 6 bases, leaving 13 bases between them. For the CDR3, the DNA is TGTGCCAGCGGCGTGGGGTCGGATGGCTACACCTTC. Protein product: CASGVGSDGYTF.